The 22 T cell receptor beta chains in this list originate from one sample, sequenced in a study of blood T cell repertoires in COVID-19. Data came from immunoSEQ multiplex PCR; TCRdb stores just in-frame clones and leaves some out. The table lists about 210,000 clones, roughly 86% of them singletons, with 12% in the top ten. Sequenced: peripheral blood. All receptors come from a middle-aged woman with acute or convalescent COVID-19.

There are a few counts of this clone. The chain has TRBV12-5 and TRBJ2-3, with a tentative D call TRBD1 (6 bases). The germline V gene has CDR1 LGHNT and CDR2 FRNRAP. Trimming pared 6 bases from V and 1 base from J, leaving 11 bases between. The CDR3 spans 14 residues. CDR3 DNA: TGTGCTAGTGGCCAACCAGGGGGCACAGATACGCAGTATTTT. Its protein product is CASGQPGGTDTQYF.

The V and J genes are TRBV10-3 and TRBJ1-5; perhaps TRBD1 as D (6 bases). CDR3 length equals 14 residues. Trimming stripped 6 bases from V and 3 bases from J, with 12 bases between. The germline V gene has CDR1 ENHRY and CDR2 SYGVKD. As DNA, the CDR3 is TGTGCCATCAGCGAAGGACAGTCCAATCAGCCCCAGCATTTT. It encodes CAISEGQSNQPQHF.

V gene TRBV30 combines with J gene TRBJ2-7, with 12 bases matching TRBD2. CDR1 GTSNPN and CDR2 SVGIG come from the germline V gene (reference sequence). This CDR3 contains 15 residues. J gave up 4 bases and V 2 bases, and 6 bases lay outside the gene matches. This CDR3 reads CAWSSPGLAGYEQYF. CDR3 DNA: TGTGCCTGGAGTTCACCGGGACTAGCGGGTTACGAGCAGTACTTC.

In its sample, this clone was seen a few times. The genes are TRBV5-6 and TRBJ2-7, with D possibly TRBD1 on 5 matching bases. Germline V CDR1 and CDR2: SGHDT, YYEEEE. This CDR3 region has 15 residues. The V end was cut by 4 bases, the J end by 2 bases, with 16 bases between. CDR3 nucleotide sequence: TGTGCCAGCAGCCAACAATGGACACAAACCTACGAGCAGTACTTC. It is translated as CASSQQWTQTYEQYF.

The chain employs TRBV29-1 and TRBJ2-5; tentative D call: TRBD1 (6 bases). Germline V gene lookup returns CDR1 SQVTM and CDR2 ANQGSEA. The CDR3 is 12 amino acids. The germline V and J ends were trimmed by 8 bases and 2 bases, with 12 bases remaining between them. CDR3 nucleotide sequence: TGCAGCAGCCGAAGGGGGCAAGAGACCCAGTACTTC. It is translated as CSSRRGQETQYF. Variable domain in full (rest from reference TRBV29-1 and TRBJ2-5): SAVISQKPSRDICQRGTSLTIQCQVDSQVTMMFWYRQQPGQSLTLIATANQGSEATYESGFVIDKFPISRPNLTFSTLTVSNMSPEDSSIYLCSSRRGQETQYFGPGTRLLVL.

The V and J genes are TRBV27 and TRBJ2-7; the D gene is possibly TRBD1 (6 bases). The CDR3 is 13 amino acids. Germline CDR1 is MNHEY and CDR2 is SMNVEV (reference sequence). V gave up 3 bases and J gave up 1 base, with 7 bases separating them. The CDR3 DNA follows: TGTGCCAGCAGTTTCACAGGGTCCTACGAGCAGTACTTC. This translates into CASSFTGSYEQYF.

DNA for the CDR3: TGTGCCACCAGTGATTTGAGGGCAGGGGGCGCGTATGGCTACACCTTC. It yields the protein CATSDLRAGGAYGYTF. J is TRBJ1-2 and V is TRBV24-1; TRBD1 agrees at 8 bases. This CDR3 is built from 16 residues. The trim removed 0 bases at V and 5 bases at J, leaving 7 bases unmatched. In germline, CDR1 is KGHDR, CDR2 SFDVKD.

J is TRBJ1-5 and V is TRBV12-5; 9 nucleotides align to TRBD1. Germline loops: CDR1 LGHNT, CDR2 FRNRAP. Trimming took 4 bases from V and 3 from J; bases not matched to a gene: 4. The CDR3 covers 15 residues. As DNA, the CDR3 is TGTGCTAGTGGTTCCCGACAGGGGGACAATCAGCCCCAGCATTTT. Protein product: CASGSRQGDNQPQHF.

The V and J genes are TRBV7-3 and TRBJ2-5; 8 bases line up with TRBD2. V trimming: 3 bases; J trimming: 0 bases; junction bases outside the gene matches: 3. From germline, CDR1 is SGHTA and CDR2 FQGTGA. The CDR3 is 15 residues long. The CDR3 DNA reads TGTGCCAGCAGCTTGAGCGGGGGCTACCAAGAGACCCAGTACTTC. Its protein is CASSLSGGYQETQYF.

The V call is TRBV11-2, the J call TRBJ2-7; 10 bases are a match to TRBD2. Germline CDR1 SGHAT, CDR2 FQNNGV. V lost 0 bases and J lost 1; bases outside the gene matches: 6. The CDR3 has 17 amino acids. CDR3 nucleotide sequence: TGTGCCAGCAGCTTAGATCCGGGACTAGCGACATCCTACGAGCAGTACTTC. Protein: CASSLDPGLATSYEQYF. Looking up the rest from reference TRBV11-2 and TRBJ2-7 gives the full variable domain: EAGVAQSPRYKIIEKRQSVAFWCNPISGHATLYWYQQILGQGPKLLIQFQNNGVVDDSQLPKDRFSAERLKGVDSTLKIQPAKLEDSAVYLCASSLDPGLATSYEQYFGPGTRLTVT.

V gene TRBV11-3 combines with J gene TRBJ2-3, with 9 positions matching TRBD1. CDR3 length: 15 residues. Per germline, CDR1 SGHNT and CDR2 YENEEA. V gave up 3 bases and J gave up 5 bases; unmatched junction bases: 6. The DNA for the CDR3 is TGTGCCAGCAGCTTTGGGACAGGGCCGTTAGATACGCAGTATTTT. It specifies CASSFGTGPLDTQYF.

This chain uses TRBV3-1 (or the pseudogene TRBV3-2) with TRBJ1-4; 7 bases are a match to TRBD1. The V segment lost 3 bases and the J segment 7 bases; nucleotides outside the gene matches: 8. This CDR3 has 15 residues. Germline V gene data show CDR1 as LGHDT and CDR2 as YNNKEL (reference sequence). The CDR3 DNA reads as TGTGCCAGCAGCCAGGCCACAGGGGTCGGTGAAAAACTGTTTTTT. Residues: CASSQATGVGEKLFF.

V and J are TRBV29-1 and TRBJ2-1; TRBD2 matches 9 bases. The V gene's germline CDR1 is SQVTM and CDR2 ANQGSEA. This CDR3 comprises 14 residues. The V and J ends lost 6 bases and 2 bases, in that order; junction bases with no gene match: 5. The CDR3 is CSVLSGGPYNEQFF. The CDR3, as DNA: TGCAGCGTCCTTAGCGGGGGTCCCTACAATGAGCAGTTCTTC.

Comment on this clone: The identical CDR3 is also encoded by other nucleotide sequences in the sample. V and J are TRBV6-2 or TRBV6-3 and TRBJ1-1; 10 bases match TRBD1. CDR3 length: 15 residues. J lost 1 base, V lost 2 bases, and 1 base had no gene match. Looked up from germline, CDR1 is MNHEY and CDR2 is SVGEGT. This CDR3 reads CASSYGDRGNTEAFF. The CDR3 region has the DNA TGTGCCAGCAGTTACGGGGACAGGGGGAACACTGAAGCTTTCTTT.

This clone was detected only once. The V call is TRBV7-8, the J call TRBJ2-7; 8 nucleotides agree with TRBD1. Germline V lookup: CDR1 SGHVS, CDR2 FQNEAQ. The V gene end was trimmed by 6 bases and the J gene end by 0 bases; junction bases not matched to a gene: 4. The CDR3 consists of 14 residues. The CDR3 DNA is TGTGCCAGCAGTCCTACAGGGGGCTCCTACGAGCAGTACTTC. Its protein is CASSPTGGSYEQYF.

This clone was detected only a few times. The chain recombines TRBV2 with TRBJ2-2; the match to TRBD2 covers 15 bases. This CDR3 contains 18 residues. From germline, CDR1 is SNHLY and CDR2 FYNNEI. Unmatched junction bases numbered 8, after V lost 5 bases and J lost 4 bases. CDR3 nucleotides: TGTGCCAGCAGTTGGACTAGCGGGGGGGCCTCGAGCACCGGGGAGCTGTTTTTT. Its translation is CASSWTSGGASSTGELFF.

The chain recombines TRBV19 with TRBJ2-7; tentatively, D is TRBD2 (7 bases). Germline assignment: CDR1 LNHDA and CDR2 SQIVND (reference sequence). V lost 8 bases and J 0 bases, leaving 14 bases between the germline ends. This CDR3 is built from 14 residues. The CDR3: CASRRGADSYEQYF. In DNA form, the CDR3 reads TGTGCCAGTCGCCGGGGGGCCGACTCCTACGAGCAGTACTTC.

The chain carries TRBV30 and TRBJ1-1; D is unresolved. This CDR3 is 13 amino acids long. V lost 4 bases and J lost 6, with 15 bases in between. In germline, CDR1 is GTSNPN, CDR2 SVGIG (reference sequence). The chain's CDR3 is CAWTGDGGAEAFF. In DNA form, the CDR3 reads TGTGCCTGGACGGGAGACGGTGGGGCTGAAGCTTTCTTT.

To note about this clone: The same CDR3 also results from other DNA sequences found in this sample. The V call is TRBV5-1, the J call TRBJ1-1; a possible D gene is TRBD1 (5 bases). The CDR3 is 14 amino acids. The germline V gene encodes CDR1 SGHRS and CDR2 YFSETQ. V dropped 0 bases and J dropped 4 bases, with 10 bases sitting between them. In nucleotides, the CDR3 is TGCGCCAGCAGCTTGGGTGCGGGGGGCACTGAAGCTTTCTTT. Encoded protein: CASSLGAGGTEAFF.

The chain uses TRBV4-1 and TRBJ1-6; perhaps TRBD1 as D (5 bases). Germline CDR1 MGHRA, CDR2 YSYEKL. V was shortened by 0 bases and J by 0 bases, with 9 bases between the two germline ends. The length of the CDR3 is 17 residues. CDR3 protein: CASSQDDGGSYNSPLHF. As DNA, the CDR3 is TGCGCCAGCAGCCAAGATGACGGGGGCTCCTATAATTCACCCCTCCACTTT.

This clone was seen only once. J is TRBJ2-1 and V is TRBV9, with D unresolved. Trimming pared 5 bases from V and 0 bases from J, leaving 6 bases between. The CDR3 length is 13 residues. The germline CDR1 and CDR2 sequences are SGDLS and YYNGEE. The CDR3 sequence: CASSRYSYNEQFF. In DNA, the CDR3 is TGTGCCAGCAGTCGGTACTCCTACAATGAGCAGTTCTTC.

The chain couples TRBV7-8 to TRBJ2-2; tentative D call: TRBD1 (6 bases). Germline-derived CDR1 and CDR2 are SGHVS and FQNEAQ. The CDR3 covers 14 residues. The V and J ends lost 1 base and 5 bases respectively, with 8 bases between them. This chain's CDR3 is CASSLEQGTGELFF. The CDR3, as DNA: TGTGCCAGCAGCTTAGAGCAGGGGACCGGGGAGCTGTTTTTT.